This T cell receptor (beta chain) came from a study of cytomegalovirus exposure and HLA in healthy donors. Findings of the study overall: Apparent HLA restriction characterized most CMV-associated TCR beta chains in a later analysis.

60 Vbeta and 13 Jbeta primers were used in PCR. Profiled with immunoSEQ multiplex PCR; TCRdb holds only in-frame clones, not every one. The data contain around 100,000 clones, 65% to 85% of them singletons. In regard to this clone: As yet, its antigen is unknown.

The TCR comes from a woman in her forties in good health and CMV-seronegative. Material for sequencing was PBMCs.

The CDR3 protein is CASSERGRERDTQYF. CDR3 DNA: TGTGCCAGCAGTGAAAGAGGGAGGGAGAGGGATACGCAGTATTTT. This chain links TRBV2 with TRBJ2-3; 7 nucleotides align to TRBD2. The CDR3 covers 15 residues. Germline assignment: CDR1 SNHLY and CDR2 FYNNEI. V shed 2 bases, J shed 6 bases, and the junction held 8 bases outside the gene matches. Full variable domain (remainder filled in from reference TRBV2 and TRBJ2-3): EPEVTQTPSHQVTQMGQEVILRCVPISNHLYFYWYRQILGQKVEFLVSFYNNEISEKSEIFDDQFSVERPDGSNFTLKIRSTKLEDSAMYFCASSERGRERDTQYFGPGTRLTVL.